A selection of T cell receptor beta chains follows, all from one sample in a study of blood T cell repertoires in COVID-19. Clones were read by immunoSEQ multiplex PCR, and TCRdb kept only the in-frame ones, dropping some. The profile shows about 58,000 clones, 83% of them singletons. Sample: peripheral blood. The receptors shown here come from a man aged 50 to 60 with COVID-19, enrolled during active disease. CDR3s include the opening cysteine and the closing phenylalanine or tryptophan. The order of the fields is V gene, J gene, D gene, CDR3 length, clone size, CDR3 protein, CDR3 DNA. D genes are given only for firm matches. Only part of the rows carry a size: once, few, many, or a class if the clone is expanded.

TRBV15	TRBJ1-2	.	11	.	CATSNVLGYTF	TGTGCCACCAGCAATGTCCTGGGCTACACCTTC
TRBV28	TRBJ2-3	TRBD2	17	.	CASTLNPPAGGPYTQYF	TGTGCCAGCACCCTCAATCCCCCAGCGGGAGGGCCGTATACGCAGTATTTT
TRBV19	TRBJ2-1	.	13	few	CASSIERYNEQFF	TGTGCCAGTAGTATAGAGCGGTACAATGAGCAGTTCTTC
TRBV24-1	TRBJ1-5	TRBD1	13	.	CATSGTADQPQHF	TGTGCCACCAGCGGGACAGCCGATCAGCCCCAGCATTTT
TRBV18	TRBJ2-2	TRBD1	16	.	CASSLDRGLGTGELFF	TGTGCCAGCTCACTCGACAGGGGGCTTGGCACCGGGGAGCTGTTTTTT
TRBV6-5	TRBJ1-4	.	14	once	CASSLTITNEKLFF	TGTGCCAGCAGTCTCACAATAACTAATGAAAAACTGTTTTTT
TRBV5-4	TRBJ1-6	.	15	.	CASSLEGRYNSPLHF	TGTGCCAGCAGCTTGGAGGGGCGATATAATTCACCCCTCCACTTT
TRBV19	TRBJ2-1	TRBD2	15	.	CASSASGRSYNEQFF	TGTGCCAGTAGTGCTAGCGGGCGGTCCTACAATGAGCAGTTCTTC
TRBV4-1	TRBJ1-4	TRBD1	16	.	CASSQPRQGAREKLFF	TGCGCCAGCAGCCAGCCGCGACAGGGGGCAAGAGAAAAACTGTTTTTT
TRBV7-8	TRBJ2-7	.	16	.	CASSLGASALYYEQYF	TGTGCCAGCAGCTTAGGTGCTAGCGCGTTATACTACGAGCAGTACTTC
TRBV19	TRBJ2-2	.	14	.	CASNGGRGAGELFF	TGTGCCAGTAACGGGGGGCGCGGGGCCGGGGAGCTGTTTTTT
TRBV15	TRBJ2-5	.	13	.	CATSGGIQETQYF	TGTGCCACCTCCGGAGGGATCCAAGAGACCCAGTACTTC
TRBV27	TRBJ2-7	.	21	once	CASSLSAPKPNRGLAIYEQYF	TGTGCCAGCAGTTTATCGGCCCCCAAACCCAACCGAGGGCTTGCGATCTACGAGCAGTACTTC
TRBV29-1	TRBJ2-7	TRBD1	14	.	CSATGTAFFGEQYF	TGCAGCGCTACCGGGACAGCCTTTTTTGGGGAGCAGTACTTC
TRBV29-1	TRBJ1-1	TRBD1	12	.	CSAGQANTEAFF	TGCAGCGCCGGACAGGCGAACACTGAAGCTTTCTTT
TRBV29-1	TRBJ2-7	TRBD2	13	.	CSASPGGTYEQYF	TGCAGCGCCTCACCGGGAGGGACCTACGAGCAGTACTTC
TRBV7-3	TRBJ2-2	.	13	.	CASSSPGKGELFF	TGTGCCAGCAGCTCCCCAGGGAAAGGGGAGCTGTTTTTT
TRBV5-1	TRBJ2-1	TRBD1	15	.	CASSQTGKLNNEQFF	TGCGCCAGCAGCCAGACAGGGAAGCTAAACAATGAGCAGTTCTTC
TRBV5-5	TRBJ2-2	.	13	.	CASSWKGAGELFF	TGTGCCAGCAGCTGGAAGGGGGCCGGGGAGCTGTTTTTT
TRBV11-3	TRBJ2-7	TRBD2	13	few	CASSPAGGYEQYF	TGTGCCAGCAGCCCGGCGGGAGGGTACGAGCAGTACTTC
TRBV2	TRBJ2-2	TRBD2	14	.	CASRLASGAGELFF	TGTGCCAGCAGACTCGCTAGCGGGGCCGGGGAGCTGTTTTTT
TRBV27	TRBJ2-1	.	15	.	CASQSHTGLFNEQFF	TGTGCCAGCCAAAGCCATACAGGTCTTTTTAATGAGCAGTTCTTC
TRBV30	TRBJ2-7	TRBD2	15	.	CAWSVPEAGEYEQYF	TGTGCCTGGAGTGTCCCCGAAGCGGGAGAGTACGAGCAGTACTTC
TRBV7-9	TRBJ2-7	.	14	few	CASSLVGAAYEQYF	TGTGCCAGCAGCTTAGTAGGGGCAGCCTACGAGCAGTACTTC
TRBV7-8	TRBJ1-5	TRBD1	15	once	CASSLGGQGGSPQHF	TGTGCCAGCAGCTTAGGGGGACAGGGGGGATCGCCCCAGCATTTT
TRBV18	TRBJ2-5	.	12	.	CASSPAAGTQYF	TGTGCCAGCTCACCAGCAGCAGGGACCCAGTACTTC
TRBV6-6	TRBJ2-1	TRBD1	15	.	CASSYSGGLTNEQFF	TGTGCCAGCAGTTACTCAGGGGGCCTTACGAATGAGCAGTTCTTC
TRBV6-2/TRBV6-3	TRBJ1-1	TRBD1	17	.	CASSYRTRRGMNTEAFF	TGTGCCAGCAGTTACCGTACTCGCAGGGGGATGAACACTGAAGCTTTCTTT
TRBV3-1/TRBV3-2	TRBJ1-3	.	16	.	CASSQGTANSGNTIYF	TGTGCCAGCAGCCAAGGGACAGCCAACTCTGGAAACACCATATATTTT
TRBV6-6	TRBJ2-2	TRBD1	14	.	CASRPGGAGGELFF	TGTGCCAGCAGGCCAGGGGGCGCCGGCGGGGAGCTGTTTTTT
TRBV5-1	TRBJ2-1	TRBD2	15	.	CASSPGLAEYNEQFF	TGCGCCAGCAGCCCAGGACTAGCGGAATACAATGAGCAGTTCTTC
TRBV6-5	TRBJ1-1	.	14	.	CASSYAVRNTEAFF	TGTGCCAGCAGTTACGCCGTTAGAAACACTGAAGCTTTCTTT
TRBV7-8	TRBJ2-1	TRBD2	17	.	CASSSDSGRVAYNEQFF	TGTGCCAGCAGCTCGGATAGCGGGAGGGTCGCGTACAATGAGCAGTTCTTC
TRBV5-4	TRBJ2-5	.	14	.	CASSPPGRGETQYF	TGTGCCAGCAGCCCCCCCGGTAGGGGAGAGACCCAGTACTTC
TRBV27	TRBJ2-7	.	14	.	CASSLTGVSYEQYF	TGTGCCAGCAGTTTGACGGGAGTCTCCTACGAGCAGTACTTC
TRBV28	TRBJ1-6	TRBD1	17	.	CASRGWAGGVHNSPLHF	TGTGCCAGCAGGGGGTGGGCAGGGGGCGTCCATAATTCACCCCTCCACTTT
TRBV28	TRBJ1-6	.	15	few	CASSLITVRNSPLHF	TGTGCCAGCAGTTTAATAACAGTACGCAATTCACCCCTCCACTTT
TRBV5-1	TRBJ1-4	.	14	.	CASSSVTGGGKLFF	TGCGCCAGCAGCTCCGTGACCGGAGGAGGAAAACTGTTTTTT
TRBV28	TRBJ1-1	.	15	.	CASSFSEGSITEAFF	TGTGCCAGCAGTTTTAGTGAGGGAAGTATCACTGAAGCTTTCTTT
TRBV6-5	TRBJ2-7	.	13	.	CAIGTNPTNEQYF	TGTGCCATCGGGACAAACCCTACCAACGAGCAGTACTTC
TRBV10-3	TRBJ1-3	TRBD1	14	.	CAIKPTGAGNTIYF	TGTGCCATCAAGCCGACAGGGGCTGGAAACACCATATATTTT
TRBV24-1	TRBJ2-3	.	15	.	CATSKAGGSTDTQYF	TGTGCCACCAGTAAAGCTGGCGGGAGCACAGATACGCAGTATTTT
TRBV5-1	TRBJ1-5	.	13	once	CASSLTGSGAQHF	TGCGCCAGCAGCTTGACAGGTAGTGGGGCCCAGCATTTT
TRBV2	TRBJ1-6	.	15	few	CASSVGDSYNSPLHF	TGTGCCAGCAGTGTCGGGGACTCCTATAATTCACCCCTCCACTTT
TRBV30	TRBJ2-7	.	12	.	CAWRGTLGEQYF	TGTGCCTGGAGGGGGACACTGGGGGAGCAGTACTTC
TRBV7-2	TRBJ2-7	.	13	.	CASSDGLSYEQYF	TGTGCCAGCAGCGATGGACTTTCCTACGAGCAGTACTTC
TRBV3-1/TRBV3-2	TRBJ2-5	.	13	.	CASSHRVQETQYF	TGTGCCAGCAGCCACCGAGTCCAAGAGACCCAGTACTTC
TRBV30	TRBJ2-1	.	13	.	CAWSVRENNEQFF	TGTGCCTGGAGTGTGAGGGAAAACAATGAGCAGTTCTTC
TRBV10-3	TRBJ1-1	TRBD1	14	.	CAISTGQGNTEAFF	TGTGCCATCAGTACCGGACAGGGTAACACTGAAGCTTTCTTT
TRBV5-1	TRBJ2-3	TRBD2	15	.	CASSLDGRSTDTQYF	TGCGCCAGCAGCTTAGACGGGAGGAGCACAGATACGCAGTATTTT
TRBV6-5	TRBJ2-7	.	14	.	CASSHVKSGVEQYF	TGTGCCAGCAGCCACGTCAAATCGGGGGTCGAGCAGTACTTC
TRBV27	TRBJ2-7	.	14	.	CASSSYREPYEQYF	TGTGCCAGCAGTTCCTACAGGGAACCCTACGAGCAGTACTTC
TRBV4-3	TRBJ2-1	.	14	.	CASSQLITSHEQFF	TGCGCCAGCAGCCAATTAATTACATCCCATGAGCAGTTCTTC
TRBV7-8	TRBJ2-7	TRBD2	15	.	CASSSRTSGSYEQYF	TGTGCCAGCAGCTCTAGGACTAGCGGGAGCTACGAGCAGTACTTC
TRBV3-1/TRBV3-2	TRBJ2-4	TRBD1	13	.	CASSRDSKNIQYF	TGTGCCAGCAGCCGGGACAGTAAAAACATTCAGTACTTC
TRBV28	TRBJ1-2	.	15	.	CASNPTGFLNYGYTF	TGTGCCAGCAACCCTACAGGTTTCCTTAACTATGGCTACACCTTC
TRBV3-1/TRBV3-2	TRBJ2-6	TRBD2	19	.	CASSRHSSGRSSGANVLTF	TGTGCCAGCAGCCGACATTCTAGCGGGAGGTCCTCTGGGGCCAACGTCCTGACTTTC
TRBV12-3/TRBV12-4	TRBJ1-6	.	13	.	CASSLGGPPPLHF	TGTGCCAGCAGTTTAGGAGGGCCTCCACCCCTCCACTTT
TRBV4-2	TRBJ1-4	.	17	.	CASSQIRDSATNEKLFF	TGTGCCAGCAGCCAAATCCGAGACAGTGCAACTAATGAAAAACTGTTTTTT